Many counts were recorded for the clone carrying this TCR beta chain. TCRdb reanalysed the RT-PCR reads using MiXCR and keeps one entry per CDR3 protein. This sample has about 700,000 distinct CDR3 sequences, with approximately 15% found just once. CDR3 length: 13 amino acids. Germline CDR1 SQVTM, CDR2 ANQGSEA. V shed 4 bases and J 6 bases; nucleotides not matched to a gene: 7. The sample consisted of memory CD4+ T cells from blood. The gene calls are TRBV29-1 and TRBJ2-7; 9 positions agree with TRBD1. This receptor was identified in a female donor in good health, serving as a healthy control. The CDR3 protein is CSVVSGQGGEQYF. The CDR3 coding sequence is TGCAGCGTTGTCTCGGGACAGGGAGGCGAGCAGTACTTC.